This TCR beta chain was sequenced for a study of follicular helper T cells after annual influenza vaccination. Study findings and constraints: Only about 8.5-20% of analyzed cells yielded productive TCRB sequences.

TCRdb's table, derived via immunoSEQ multiplex PCR, lists solely in-frame clones and lacks some. The table shows some 430 clones, with approximately 78% occurring only once. The CDR3 is 18 residues long. Germline loops: CDR1 KGHSH, CDR2 LQKENI. The V end was cut by 1 base, the J end by 0 bases, with 13 bases between. A note on this clone: As yet, its antigen is unknown.

Time point indicated: 2014-2015 season, pre-vaccination. No donor had influenza vaccine in the prior 6 months; all lived in the community. The TCR originated in an adult who received the influenza vaccine. The material was CXCR5+ CD38+ circulating T follicular helper cells from blood, obtained on the day of influenza vaccination. Subset of the sample: circulating Tfh, non-naive CD4+CXCR5+PD-1+ (ICOS+CD38+ or ICOS-CD38-). The chain joins TRBV18 to TRBJ2-6; D not certain. For the CDR3, the DNA is TGTGCCAGCTCACCACTTAGTCACAGCAGCTCTGGGGCCAACGTCCTGACTTTC. Translating it yields CASSPLSHSSSGANVLTF.